The clone carrying this TCR beta chain was picked up many times. What it recognizes is unknown. Each cDNA molecule carried a unique molecular identifier. TCRdb reprocessed the 5' RACE reads via MiXCR and lists one record per CDR3 protein. Seen here are approximately 120,000 distinct CDR3 sequences, under 15% observed once, and the top ten hold just over 20%. This sample was taken from a study of early T cells in non-severe SARS-CoV-2 infection. General observations from the study: VDJdb matching favored anti-spike CD8 responses, missing private and CD4 specificities.

From germline, CDR1 is ENHRY and CDR2 SYGVKD. The CDR3 loop spans 14 amino acids. V lost 3 bases and J lost 3, with 11 bases in between. This TCR was recovered from an adult who was a healthcare worker with PCR-confirmed SARS-CoV-2 infection or an uninfected control (not recorded which). The V and J genes are TRBV10-3 and TRBJ1-2, with D perhaps TRBD1 (5 bases). The sample was whole blood. The CDR3 sequence: CAISDLQEDYGYTF. In DNA, the CDR3 is TGTGCCATCAGTGATTTACAGGAGGACTATGGCTACACCTTC.